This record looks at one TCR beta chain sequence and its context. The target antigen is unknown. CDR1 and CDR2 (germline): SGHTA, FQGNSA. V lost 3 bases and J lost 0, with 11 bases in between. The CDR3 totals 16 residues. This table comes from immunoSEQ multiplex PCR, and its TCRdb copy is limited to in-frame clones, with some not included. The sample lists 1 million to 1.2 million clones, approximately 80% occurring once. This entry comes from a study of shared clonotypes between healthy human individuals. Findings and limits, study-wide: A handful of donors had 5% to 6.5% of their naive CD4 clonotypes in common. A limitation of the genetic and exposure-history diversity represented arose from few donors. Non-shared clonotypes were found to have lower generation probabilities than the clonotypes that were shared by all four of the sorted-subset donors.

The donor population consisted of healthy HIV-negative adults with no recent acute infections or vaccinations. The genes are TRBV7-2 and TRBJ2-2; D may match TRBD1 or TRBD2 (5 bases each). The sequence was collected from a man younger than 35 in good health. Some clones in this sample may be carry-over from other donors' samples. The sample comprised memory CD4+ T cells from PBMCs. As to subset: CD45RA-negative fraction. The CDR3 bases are TGTGCCAGCAGCTTCGCCGGGACGGCGAACACCGGGGAGCTGTTTTTT. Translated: CASSFAGTANTGELFF. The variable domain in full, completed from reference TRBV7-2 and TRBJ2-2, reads GAGVSQSPSNKVTEKGKDVELRCDPISGHTALYWYRQSLGQGLEFLIYFQGNSAPDKSGLPSDRFSAERTGGSVSTLTIQRTQQEDSAVYLCASSFAGTANTGELFFGEGSRLTVL.